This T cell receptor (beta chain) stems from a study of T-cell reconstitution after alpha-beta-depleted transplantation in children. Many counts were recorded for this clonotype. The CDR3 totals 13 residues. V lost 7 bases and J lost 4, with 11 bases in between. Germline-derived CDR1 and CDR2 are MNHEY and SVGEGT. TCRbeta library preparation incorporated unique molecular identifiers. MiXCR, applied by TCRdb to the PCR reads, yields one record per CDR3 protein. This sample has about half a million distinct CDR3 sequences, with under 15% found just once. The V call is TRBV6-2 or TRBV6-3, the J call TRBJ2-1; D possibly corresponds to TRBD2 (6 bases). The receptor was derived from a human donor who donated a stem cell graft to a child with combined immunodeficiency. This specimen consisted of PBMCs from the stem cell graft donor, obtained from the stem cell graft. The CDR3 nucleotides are TGTGCCAGCAATCATGGGACTTACAATGAGCAGTTCTTC. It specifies CASNHGTYNEQFF.